These T cell receptor beta chains were read from a single sample in a study of CD8 T cells in Susac syndrome. TCRdb re-called the immunoSEQ multiplex PCR reads through MiXCR, storing one row per CDR3 protein. The sample comprises roughly 400,000 distinct CDR3 sequences, approximately 85% of which are singletons, and roughly 0.11% rests with the top ten. The specimen was CD8+ T cells from PBMCs. These receptors were collected from a human donor with multiple sclerosis. Each CDR3 is given with its conserved first and last residue. Each record gives: V gene, D gene, J gene, clone size, CDR3 protein. The D gene is left open where the match is weak. Not all rows give a size; the values are once, few, many and, for expanded clones, a class.

>TRBV27|NA|TRBJ2-1|few
CASSFPGVGVNEQFF
>TRBV30|TRBD2|TRBJ2-3|NA
CACGSGSGTDTQYF
>TRBV27|NA|TRBJ2-1|NA
CASSLRSGDEQFF
>TRBV12-3/TRBV12-4|TRBD2|TRBJ2-3|NA
CASSPTSGVADTQYF
>TRBV4-1|NA|TRBJ2-5|NA
CASSPEGGGQETQYF
>TRBV19|NA|TRBJ2-2|NA
CASSKRGDYTGELFF
>TRBV15|TRBD1|TRBJ1-4|NA
CATSPGQPNEKLFF
>TRBV13|NA|TRBJ1-6|NA
CASSQGSSPLHF
>TRBV6-5|NA|TRBJ2-1|few
CASSYLDNEQFF
>TRBV11-2|NA|TRBJ2-7|few
CASSHETYEQYF
>TRBV5-5|NA|TRBJ2-7|NA
CASSLWRETYEQYF
>TRBV6-1|NA|TRBJ2-1|once
CASSTSSPGPYNEQFF
>TRBV5-1|TRBD1|TRBJ1-4|NA
CASSDGEGATNEKLFF
>TRBV10-1|TRBD1|TRBJ1-1|NA
CASSRGLGQGYTEAFF
>TRBV6-1|NA|TRBJ1-2|NA
CASSGASVGYTF
>TRBV19|NA|TRBJ2-1|NA
CASSIDPVGGGYDEQFF
>TRBV4-1|TRBD1|TRBJ2-7|NA
CASSQDGQGVREQYF
>TRBV27|NA|TRBJ2-1|NA
CASSDSRDEQFF
>TRBV20-1|TRBD2|TRBJ2-1|NA
CSASGLREEILNEQFF
>TRBV6-5|TRBD2|TRBJ2-4|NA
CASSYSIAGGRKKNIQYF
>TRBV29-1|NA|TRBJ2-1|NA
CSVEDLRVLEQFF
>TRBV14|NA|TRBJ2-1|NA
CASSQRAGPPPNEQFF
>TRBV30|NA|TRBJ2-1|NA
CAWSVIDNEQFF
>TRBV30|NA|TRBJ1-5|NA
CAWSVRDWDQPQHF
>TRBV27|NA|TRBJ1-1|NA
CASSWNRNTEAFF
>TRBV6-5|NA|TRBJ2-7|NA
CASSYVRGDEQYF
>TRBV11-2|NA|TRBJ1-3|few
CASSSGPVSGNTIYF
>TRBV28|TRBD2|TRBJ2-7|once
CASSWDYETYEQYF
>TRBV18|NA|TRBJ2-1|NA
CASSPQEGFPMNEQFF
>TRBV27|TRBD2|TRBJ2-7|once
CASSTSGTSYEQYF
>TRBV18|TRBD1|TRBJ2-1|once
CASSPVRDRGIEQFF
>TRBV6-2/TRBV6-3|NA|TRBJ2-7|NA
CASSYDTLEGSYEQYF
>TRBV19|TRBD1|TRBJ1-2|NA
CASAKTGERHYGYTF
>TRBV15|NA|TRBJ1-5|NA
CATSRDGAGSNQPQHF
>TRBV24-1|NA|TRBJ2-1|few
CATSARGAPYNEQFF
>TRBV4-1|NA|TRBJ2-3|NA
CASRGHSSTDTQYF
>TRBV20-1|TRBD1|TRBJ1-1|NA
CSARPDRDVAEAFF
>TRBV27|NA|TRBJ2-7|NA
CASSLWTERVGKQYF
>TRBV2|NA|TRBJ2-5|NA
CASSVGEADQYF
>TRBV28|NA|TRBJ2-7|NA
CASSLEQGKGSLEQYF